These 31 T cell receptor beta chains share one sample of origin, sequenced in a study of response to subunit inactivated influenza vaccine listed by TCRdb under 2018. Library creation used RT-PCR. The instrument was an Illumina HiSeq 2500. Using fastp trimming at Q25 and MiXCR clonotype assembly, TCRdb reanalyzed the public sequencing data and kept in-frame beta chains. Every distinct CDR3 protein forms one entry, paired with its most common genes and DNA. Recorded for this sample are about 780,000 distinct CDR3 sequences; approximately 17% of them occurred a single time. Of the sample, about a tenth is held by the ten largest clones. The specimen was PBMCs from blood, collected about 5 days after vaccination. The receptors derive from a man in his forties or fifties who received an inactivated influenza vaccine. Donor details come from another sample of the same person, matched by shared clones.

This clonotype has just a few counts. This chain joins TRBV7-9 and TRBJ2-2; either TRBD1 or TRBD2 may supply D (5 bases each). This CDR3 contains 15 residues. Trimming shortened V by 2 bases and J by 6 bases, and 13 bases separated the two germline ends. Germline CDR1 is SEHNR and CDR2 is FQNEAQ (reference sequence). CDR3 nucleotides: TGTGCCAGCAGCTTATTTGCAGGGAGTGCCGGGGAGCTGTTTTTT. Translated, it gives CASSLFAGSAGELFF.

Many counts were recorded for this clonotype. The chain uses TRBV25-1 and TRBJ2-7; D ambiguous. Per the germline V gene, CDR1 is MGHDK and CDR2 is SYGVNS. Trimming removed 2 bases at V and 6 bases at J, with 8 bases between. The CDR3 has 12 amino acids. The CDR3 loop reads CASSELGIEQYF. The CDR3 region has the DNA TGTGCCAGCAGTGAACTAGGAATCGAGCAGTACTTC.

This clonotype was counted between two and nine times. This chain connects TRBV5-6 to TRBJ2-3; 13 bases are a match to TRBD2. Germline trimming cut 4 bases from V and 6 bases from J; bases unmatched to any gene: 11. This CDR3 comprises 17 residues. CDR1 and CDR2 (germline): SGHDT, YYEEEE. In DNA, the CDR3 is TGTGCCAGCAGCATCCCAACGACTAGCGGGAGGCTGGATACGCAGTATTTT. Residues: CASSIPTTSGRLDTQYF. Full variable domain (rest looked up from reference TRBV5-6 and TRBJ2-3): DAGVTQSPTHLIKTRGQQVTLRCSPKSGHDTVSWYQQALGQGPQFIFQYYEEEERQRGNFPDRFSGHQFPNYSSELNVNALLLGDSALYLCASSIPTTSGRLDTQYFGPGTRLTVL.

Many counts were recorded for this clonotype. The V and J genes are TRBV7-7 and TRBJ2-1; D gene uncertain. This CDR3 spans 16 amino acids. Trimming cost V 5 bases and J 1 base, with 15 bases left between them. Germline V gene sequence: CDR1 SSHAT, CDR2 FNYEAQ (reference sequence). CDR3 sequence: CASSLGHLVSYNEQFF. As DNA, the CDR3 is TGTGCCAGCAGCCTAGGGCATCTAGTTTCCTACAATGAGCAGTTCTTC. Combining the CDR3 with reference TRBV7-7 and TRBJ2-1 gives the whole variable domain GAGVSQSPRYKVTKRGQDVTLRCDPISSHATLYWYQQALGQGPEFLTYFNYEAQPDKSGLPSDRFSAERPEGSISTLTIQRTEQRDSAMYRCASSLGHLVSYNEQFFGPGTRLTVL.

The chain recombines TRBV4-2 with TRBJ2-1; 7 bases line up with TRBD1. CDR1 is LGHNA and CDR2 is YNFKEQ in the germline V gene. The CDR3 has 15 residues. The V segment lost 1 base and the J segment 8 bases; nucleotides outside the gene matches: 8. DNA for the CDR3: TGTGCCAGCAGCCAAGCGAATCCCACAGGGGATGAGCAGTTCTTC. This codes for CASSQANPTGDEQFF.

The CDR3: CASSRSRWQFF. CDR3 coding DNA: TGTGCCAGCTCCAGATCGAGGTGGCAGTTCTTC. The chain has TRBV28 and TRBJ2-1; D is ambiguous. V gave up 8 bases and J gave up 12 bases, with 14 bases separating them. Germline V gene data show CDR1 as MDHEN and CDR2 as SYDVKM. The CDR3 is 11 residues long.

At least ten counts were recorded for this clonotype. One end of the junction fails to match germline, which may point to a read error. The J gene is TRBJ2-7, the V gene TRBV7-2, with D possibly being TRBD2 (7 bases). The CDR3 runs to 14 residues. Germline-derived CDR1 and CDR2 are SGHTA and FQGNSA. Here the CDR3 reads CASSLGGVSYEQYF. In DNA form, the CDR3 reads TGTGCCAGCAGTTTAGGGGGGGTCTCCTACGAGCAGTACTTC.

The CDR3 DNA follows: TGCAGTGGGGTTGAAGGGAGCTCCTACAATGAGCAGTTCTTC. Amino acid sequence: CSGVEGSSYNEQFF. This chain connects TRBV20-1 to TRBJ2-1, with a possible D match to TRBD2 (5 bases). The V and J ends lost 7 bases and 0 bases respectively, with 13 bases between them. Germline V gives CDR1 DFQATT, CDR2 SNEGSKA (reference sequence). There are 14 residues in the CDR3.

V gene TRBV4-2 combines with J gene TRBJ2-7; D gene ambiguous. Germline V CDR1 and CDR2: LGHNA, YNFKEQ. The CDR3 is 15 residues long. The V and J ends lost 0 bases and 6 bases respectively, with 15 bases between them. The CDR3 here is CASSQEITTVREQYF. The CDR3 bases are TGTGCCAGCAGCCAAGAAATTACCACGGTTCGCGAGCAGTACTTC.

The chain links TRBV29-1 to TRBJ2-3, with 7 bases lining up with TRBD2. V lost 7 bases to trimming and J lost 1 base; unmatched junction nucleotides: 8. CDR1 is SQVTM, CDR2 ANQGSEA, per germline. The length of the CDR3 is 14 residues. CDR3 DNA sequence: TGCAGCGCGACTCCTCGGGGGGGCACAGATACGCAGTATTTT. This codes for CSATPRGGTDTQYF.

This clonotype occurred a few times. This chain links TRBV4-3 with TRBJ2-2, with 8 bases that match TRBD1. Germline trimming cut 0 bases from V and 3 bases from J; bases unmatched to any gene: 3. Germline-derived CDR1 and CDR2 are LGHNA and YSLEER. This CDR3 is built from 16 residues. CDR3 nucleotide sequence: TGCGCCAGCAGCCAAGATAGGGACAGGCACACCGGGGAGCTGTTTTTT. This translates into CASSQDRDRHTGELFF.

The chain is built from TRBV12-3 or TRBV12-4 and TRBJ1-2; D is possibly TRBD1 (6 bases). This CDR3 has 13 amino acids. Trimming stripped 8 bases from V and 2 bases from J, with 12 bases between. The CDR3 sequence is CASGKGGNYGYTF. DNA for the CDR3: TGTGCCAGCGGAAAAGGGGGGAACTATGGCTACACCTTC.

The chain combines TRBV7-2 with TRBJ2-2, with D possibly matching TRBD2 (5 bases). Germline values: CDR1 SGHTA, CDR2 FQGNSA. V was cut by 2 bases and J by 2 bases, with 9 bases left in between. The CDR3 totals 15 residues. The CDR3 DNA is TGTGCCAGCAGCTTATTTAGCGTAAACACCGGGGAGCTGTTTTTT. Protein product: CASSLFSVNTGELFF.

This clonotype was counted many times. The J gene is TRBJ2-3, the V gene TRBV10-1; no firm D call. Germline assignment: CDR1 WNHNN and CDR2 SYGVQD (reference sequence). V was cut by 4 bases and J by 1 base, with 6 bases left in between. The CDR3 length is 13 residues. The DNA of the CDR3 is TGCGCCAGCAGTGGAGACCGCACAGATACGCAGTATTTT. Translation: CASSGDRTDTQYF.

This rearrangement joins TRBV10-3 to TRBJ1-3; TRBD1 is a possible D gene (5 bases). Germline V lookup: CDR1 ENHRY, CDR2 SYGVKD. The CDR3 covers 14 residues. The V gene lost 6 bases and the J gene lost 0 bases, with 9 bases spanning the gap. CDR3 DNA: TGTGCCATCAGAAAGGACATCTCTGGAAACACCATATATTTT. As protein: CAIRKDISGNTIYF.

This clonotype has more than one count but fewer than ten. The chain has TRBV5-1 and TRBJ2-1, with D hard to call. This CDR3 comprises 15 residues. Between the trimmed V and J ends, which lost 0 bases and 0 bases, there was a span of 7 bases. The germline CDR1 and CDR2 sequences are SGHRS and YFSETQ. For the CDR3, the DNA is TGCGCCAGCAGCTTGGTGCAGCTCTCCTACAATGAGCAGTTCTTC. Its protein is CASSLVQLSYNEQFF.

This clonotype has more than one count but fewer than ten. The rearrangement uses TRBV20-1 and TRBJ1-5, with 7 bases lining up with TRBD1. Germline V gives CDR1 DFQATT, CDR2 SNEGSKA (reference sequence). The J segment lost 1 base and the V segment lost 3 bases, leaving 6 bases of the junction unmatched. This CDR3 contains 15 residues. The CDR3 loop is CSARSTGESNQPQHF. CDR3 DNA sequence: TGCAGTGCTAGGAGCACAGGGGAAAGCAATCAGCCCCAGCATTTT.

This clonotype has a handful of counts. CDR3 region: CASSRTGGAYEQYF. CDR3 bases: TGTGCCAGCAGCCGGACAGGGGGGGCCTACGAGCAGTACTTC. The chain has TRBV12-3 or TRBV12-4 and TRBJ2-7; 10 nucleotides line up with TRBD1. V trimming: 6 bases; J trimming: 2 bases; junction bases outside the gene matches: 4. The CDR3 has 14 residues.

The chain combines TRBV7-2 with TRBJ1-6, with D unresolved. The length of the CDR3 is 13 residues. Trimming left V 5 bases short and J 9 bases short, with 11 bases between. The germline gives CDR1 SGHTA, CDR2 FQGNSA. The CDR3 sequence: CASSPYEGSPLHF. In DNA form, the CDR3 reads TGTGCCAGCAGCCCCTACGAGGGTTCACCCCTCCACTTT.

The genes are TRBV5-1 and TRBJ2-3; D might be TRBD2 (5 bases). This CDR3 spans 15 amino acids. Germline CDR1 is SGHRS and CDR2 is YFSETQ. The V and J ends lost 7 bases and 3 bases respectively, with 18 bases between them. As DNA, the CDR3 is TGCGCCAGCCGTAGAGGCCCCAGAGGGACAGATACGCAGTATTTT. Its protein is CASRRGPRGTDTQYF.

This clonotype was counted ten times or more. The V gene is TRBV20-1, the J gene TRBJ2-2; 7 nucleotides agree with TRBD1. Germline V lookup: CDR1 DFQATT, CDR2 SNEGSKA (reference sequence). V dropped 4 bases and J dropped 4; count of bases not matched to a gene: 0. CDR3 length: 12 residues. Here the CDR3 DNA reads TGCAGTGCTACAGGGGGCACCGGGGAGCTGTTTTTT. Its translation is CSATGGTGELFF.

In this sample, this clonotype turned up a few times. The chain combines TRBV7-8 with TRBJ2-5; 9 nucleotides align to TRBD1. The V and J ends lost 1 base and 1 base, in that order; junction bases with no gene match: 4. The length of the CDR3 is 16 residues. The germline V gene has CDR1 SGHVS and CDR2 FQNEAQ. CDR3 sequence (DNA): TGTGCCAGCAGCTTAGAGGGACAGGGCTTCCAAGAGACCCAGTACTTC. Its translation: CASSLEGQGFQETQYF.

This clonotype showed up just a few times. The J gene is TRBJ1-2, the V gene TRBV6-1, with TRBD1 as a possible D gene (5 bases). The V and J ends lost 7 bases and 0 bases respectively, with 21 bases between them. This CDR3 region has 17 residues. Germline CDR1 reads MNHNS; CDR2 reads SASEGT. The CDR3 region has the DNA TGTGCCAGCACAACTCTGATAAGACAGCCTACTAACTATGGCTACACCTTC. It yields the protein CASTTLIRQPTNYGYTF.

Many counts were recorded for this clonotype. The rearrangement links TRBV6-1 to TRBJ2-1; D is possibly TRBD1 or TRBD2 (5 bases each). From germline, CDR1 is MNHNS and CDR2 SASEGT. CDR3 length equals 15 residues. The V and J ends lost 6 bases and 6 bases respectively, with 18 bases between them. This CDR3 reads CASSPEGLRVNEQFF. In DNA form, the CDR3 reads TGTGCCAGCAGCCCCGAGGGTCTCAGGGTCAATGAGCAGTTCTTC.

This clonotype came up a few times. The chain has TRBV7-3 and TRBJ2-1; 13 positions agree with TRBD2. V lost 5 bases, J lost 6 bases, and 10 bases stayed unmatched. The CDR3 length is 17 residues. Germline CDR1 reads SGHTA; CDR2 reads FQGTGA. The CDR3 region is CASSLGTSGIGGNEQFF. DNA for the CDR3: TGTGCCAGCAGCCTCGGGACTAGCGGGATAGGGGGCAATGAGCAGTTCTTC.

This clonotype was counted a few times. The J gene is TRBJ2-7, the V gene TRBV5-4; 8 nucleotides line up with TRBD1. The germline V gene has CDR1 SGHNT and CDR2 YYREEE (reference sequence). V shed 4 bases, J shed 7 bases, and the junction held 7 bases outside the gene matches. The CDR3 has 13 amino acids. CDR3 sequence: CASSTGQVGEQYF. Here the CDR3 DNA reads TGTGCCAGCAGCACGGGACAGGTAGGGGAGCAGTACTTC.

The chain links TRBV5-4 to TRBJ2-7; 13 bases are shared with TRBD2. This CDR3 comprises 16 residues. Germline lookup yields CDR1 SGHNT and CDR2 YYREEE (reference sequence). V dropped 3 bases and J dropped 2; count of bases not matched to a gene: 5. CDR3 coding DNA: TGTGCCAGCAGCTCGGGACTAGCGGGGATCGCCTACGAGCAGTACTTC. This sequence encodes CASSSGLAGIAYEQYF.

The CDR3 loop reads CASSSWDRTNEKLFF. The CDR3 nucleotides are TGCGCCAGCAGCTCCTGGGACAGAACTAATGAAAAACTGTTTTTT. The chain carries TRBV5-1 and TRBJ1-4; TRBD1 agrees at 7 bases. Germline V lookup: CDR1 SGHRS, CDR2 YFSETQ. The CDR3 covers 15 residues. With 3 bases clipped from V and 1 base from J, the junction kept 3 bases outside the gene matches.

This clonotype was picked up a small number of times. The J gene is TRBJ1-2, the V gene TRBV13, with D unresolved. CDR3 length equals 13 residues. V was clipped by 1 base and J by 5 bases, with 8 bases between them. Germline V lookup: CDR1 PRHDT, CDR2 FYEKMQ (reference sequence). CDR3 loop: CASSLEAAYGYTF. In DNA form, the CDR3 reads TGTGCCAGCAGCTTAGAGGCAGCATATGGCTACACCTTC.

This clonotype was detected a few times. CDR3: CSASEGVYQETQYF. CDR3 sequence (DNA): TGCAGTGCTTCGGAAGGGGTCTACCAAGAGACCCAGTACTTC. The rearrangement uses TRBV20-1 and TRBJ2-5, with TRBD1 as a possible D gene (5 bases). Looked up from germline, CDR1 is DFQATT and CDR2 is SNEGSKA (reference sequence). The CDR3 extends over 14 amino acids. Trimming left V 5 bases short and J 0 bases short, with 13 bases between.

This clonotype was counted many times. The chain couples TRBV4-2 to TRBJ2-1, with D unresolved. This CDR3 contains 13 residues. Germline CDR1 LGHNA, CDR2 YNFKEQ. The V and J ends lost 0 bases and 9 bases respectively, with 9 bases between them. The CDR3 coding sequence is TGTGCCAGCAGCCAAGACTGGGGTCGTGAGCAGTTCTTC. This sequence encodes CASSQDWGREQFF.